What follows are 20 T cell receptor beta chains derived from one specimen sequenced in a study of blood T cell repertoires in COVID-19. Clones were read by immunoSEQ multiplex PCR, and TCRdb kept only the in-frame ones, dropping some. The sample lists under 250,000 clones, roughly four fifths occurring once. Specimen: PBMCs or T cells enriched from blood (not recorded which). These receptors came from a woman aged 50 to 60 who had been exposed to COVID-19.

The chain recombines TRBV7-2 with TRBJ1-2, with 8 nucleotides matching TRBD1. From germline, CDR1 is SGHTA and CDR2 FQGNSA. Trimming cost V 0 bases and J 5 bases; bases outside gene matches: 5. This CDR3 is 15 amino acids long. This CDR3 is CASSLAHRGGYGYTF. CDR3 sequence (DNA): TGTGCCAGCAGCTTAGCTCACAGGGGGGGGTATGGCTACACCTTC.

The chain links TRBV5-1 to TRBJ1-2; 7 bases fit TRBD1. The CDR3 totals 16 residues. Germline CDR1 SGHRS, CDR2 YFSETQ. Trimming cost V 0 bases and J 5 bases; bases outside gene matches: 10. Here the CDR3 DNA reads TGCGCCAGCAGCTTGGAGGGGGCATCATCCCTTTATGGCTACACCTTC. It yields the protein CASSLEGASSLYGYTF.

The CDR3 coding sequence is TGTGCCAGTGGGCATAGTATCAGCAATCAGCCCCAGCATTTT. Translated: CASGHSISNQPQHF. V is TRBV19 and J is TRBJ1-5; D not certain. CDR3 size: 14 residues. Trimming took off 8 bases at V and 1 base at J, with 12 bases between the two ends. Germline V lookup: CDR1 LNHDA, CDR2 SQIVND (reference sequence).

The genes are TRBV19 and TRBJ2-5, with 8 bases matching TRBD2. Germline lookup yields CDR1 LNHDA and CDR2 SQIVND (reference sequence). The J segment lost 3 bases and the V segment lost 4 bases, leaving 7 bases of the junction unmatched. The CDR3 totals 15 residues. The CDR3 nucleotides are TGTGCCAGTAGTAACCGGGAGGGCCTTAAAGAGACCCAGTACTTC. Translating it yields CASSNREGLKETQYF.

This chain connects TRBV7-9 to TRBJ2-3; D unresolved. V was cut by 5 bases and J by 0 bases, with 9 bases left in between. The CDR3 consists of 14 residues. Germline V lookup: CDR1 SEHNR, CDR2 FQNEAQ (reference sequence). CDR3 nucleotide sequence: TGTGCCAGCAGCCCCCAGGTTAGCACAGATACGCAGTATTTT. It yields the protein CASSPQVSTDTQYF.

The CDR3 protein is CASSPSLQNYGYTF. CDR3 DNA: TGTGCCAGCAGCCCCTCCCTACAGAACTATGGCTACACCTTC. The chain couples TRBV13 to TRBJ1-2; D unclear. The CDR3 has 14 residues. Germline CDR1 PRHDT, CDR2 FYEKMQ (reference sequence). V lost 5 bases, J lost 2 bases, and 12 bases lay in between.

The gene calls are TRBV30 and TRBJ1-5; unclear D gene. The CDR3 has 13 amino acids. V was pared by 5 bases and J by 9 bases, with 17 bases between. In germline, CDR1 is GTSNPN, CDR2 SVGIG (reference sequence). CDR3 protein: CAWSRHGLGPQHF. CDR3 nucleotide sequence: TGTGCCTGGTCAAGACACGGACTTGGGCCCCAGCATTTT.

The CDR3 DNA follows: TGCGCCAGCCACAGGGGGGGGAACACTGAAGCTTTCTTT. Protein sequence: CASHRGGNTEAFF. The gene calls are TRBV10-2 and TRBJ1-1; TRBD1 matches at 8 bases. V lost 8 bases to trimming and J lost 1 base; unmatched junction nucleotides: 3. The germline gives CDR1 WSHSY, CDR2 SAAADI. This CDR3 comprises 13 residues.

J is TRBJ1-1 and V is TRBV13; tentative D call: TRBD1 (6 bases). The CDR3 runs 14 residues. Trimming left V 6 bases short and J 6 bases short, with 17 bases between. The germline V gene has CDR1 PRHDT and CDR2 FYEKMQ (reference sequence). The CDR3 DNA is TGTGCCAGCAGTTACGACAGGTCGTCGCCTGAAGCTTTCTTT. Encoded protein: CASSYDRSSPEAFF. The full variable domain, rest sourced from reference TRBV13 and TRBJ1-1, is AAGVIQSPRHLIKEKRETATLKCYPIPRHDTVYWYQQGPGQDPQFLISFYEKMQSDKGSIPDRFSAQQFSDYHSELNMSSLELGDSALYFCASSYDRSSPEAFFGQGTRLTVV.

V is TRBV19 and J is TRBJ1-5, with D hard to call. Per germline, CDR1 LNHDA and CDR2 SQIVND (reference sequence). Trimming removed 7 bases at V and 6 bases at J, with 10 bases between. The CDR3 length is 12 residues. The chain's CDR3 is CASNRRFQPQHF. CDR3 nucleotide sequence: TGTGCCAGTAACCGGAGATTTCAGCCCCAGCATTTT. Based on the CDR3 plus reference TRBV19 and TRBJ1-5, the full variable domain is DGGITQSPKYLFRKEGQNVTLSCEQNLNHDAMYWYRQDPGQGLRLIYYSQIVNDFQKGDIAEGYSVSREKKESFPLTVTSAQKNPTAFYLCASNRRFQPQHFGDGTRLSIL.

The rearrangement links TRBV7-8 to TRBJ1-1, with D unclear. The germline V and J ends were trimmed by 6 bases and 4 bases, with 9 bases remaining between them. This CDR3 is 12 amino acids long. Per the germline V gene, CDR1 is SGHVS and CDR2 is FQNEAQ. This CDR3 is CASRQITTEAFF. As DNA, the CDR3 is TGTGCCAGCAGACAGATCACCACTGAAGCTTTCTTT.

V gene TRBV13 combines with J gene TRBJ1-2; D is ambiguous. The CDR3 is made up of 13 amino acids. V shed 7 bases and J shed 8 bases, with 17 bases lying between them. Looked up from germline, CDR1 is PRHDT and CDR2 is FYEKMQ (reference sequence). Written as DNA, the CDR3 is TGTGCCAGCACCTTTAGGGCGGGCGCGGGCTACACCTTC. Translated, it gives CASTFRAGAGYTF.

The rearrangement links TRBV5-4 to TRBJ1-1; 9 positions match TRBD1. The CDR3 spans 15 residues. V shed 7 bases and J 4 bases; nucleotides not matched to a gene: 11. Germline CDR1 SGHNT, CDR2 YYREEE (reference sequence). The CDR3 nucleotides read TGTGCCAGCTCCCATCAAAGGGACAGGGTCACTGAAGCTTTCTTT. This encodes CASSHQRDRVTEAFF.

The chain employs TRBV20-1 and TRBJ1-2; D ambiguous. In germline, CDR1 is DFQATT, CDR2 SNEGSKA (reference sequence). The CDR3 is made up of 11 amino acids. V was trimmed by 2 bases and J by 6 bases, leaving 7 bases between them. Here the CDR3 reads CSARWRNGYTF. The CDR3 DNA sequence: TGCAGTGCTAGATGGAGGAATGGCTACACCTTC.

Here the CDR3 DNA reads TGTGCCAGCAGCTGGAGTTCCTCAGGGGGCGCTTATGGCTACACCTTC. Residues: CASSWSSSGGAYGYTF. The rearrangement joins TRBV5-8 to TRBJ1-2, with TRBD1 matching 8 bases. Germline CDR1 SGHTS, CDR2 YDEGEE. CDR3 size: 16 residues. The V segment lost 3 bases and the J segment 5 bases; nucleotides outside the gene matches: 12.

The chain couples TRBV28 to TRBJ1-2; no reliable D call. The CDR3 spans 14 residues. V dropped 3 bases and J dropped 3 bases, with 11 bases sitting between them. CDR1 and CDR2 (germline): MDHEN, SYDVKM. CDR3 sequence (DNA): TGTGCCAGCAGTTTGACACCGTCCCACTATGGCTACACCTTC. Its translation is CASSLTPSHYGYTF.

This rearrangement joins TRBV19 to TRBJ1-1; D is perhaps TRBD1 (5 bases). The germline V gene has CDR1 LNHDA and CDR2 SQIVND (reference sequence). CDR3 size: 15 residues. Trimming took 2 bases from V and 0 from J, leaving 10 bases between them. Here the CDR3 DNA reads TGTGCCAGTAGTATACTAAGGGGCATGAACACTGAAGCTTTCTTT. Amino acid sequence: CASSILRGMNTEAFF. Filled out from reference TRBV19 and TRBJ1-1, the complete variable domain reads DGGITQSPKYLFRKEGQNVTLSCEQNLNHDAMYWYRQDPGQGLRLIYYSQIVNDFQKGDIAEGYSVSREKKESFPLTVTSAQKNPTAFYLCASSILRGMNTEAFFGQGTRLTVV.

This clone was recorded many times. The genes are TRBV5-4 and TRBJ1-2; TRBD1 matches at 9 bases. Germline CDR1 and CDR2: SGHNT and YYREEE (reference sequence). V was clipped by 4 bases and J by 4 bases; unmatched bases: 8. CDR3 length equals 15 residues. CDR3 in amino acids: CASSAAGTGIYGYTF. The CDR3 nucleotides are TGTGCCAGCAGCGCCGCCGGGACAGGGATCTATGGCTACACCTTC.

This chain uses TRBV10-2 with TRBJ1-3, with D perhaps matching TRBD1 (5 bases). This CDR3 has 17 amino acids. V lost 4 bases and J 0 bases, leaving 16 bases between the germline ends. Per germline, CDR1 WSHSY and CDR2 SAAADI. The CDR3 region is CASSGVGWGGSGNTIYF. The CDR3 coding sequence is TGCGCCAGCAGTGGGGTCGGTTGGGGGGGCTCTGGAAACACCATATATTTT.

V and J are TRBV9 and TRBJ1-5, with D unresolved. V was cut by 0 bases and J by 3 bases, with 4 bases left in between. Germline loops: CDR1 SGDLS, CDR2 YYNGEE. CDR3 length: 13 amino acids. CDR3 sequence: CASSVDYNQPQHF. The CDR3 region has the DNA TGTGCCAGCAGCGTAGATTACAATCAGCCCCAGCATTTT.